These 26 T cell receptor beta chains were sequenced from one sample in a study of T cells in tuberculosis listed by TCRdb under 2018. PBMC were thawed, rested overnight, stained with GMM-loaded CD1B tetramer, a Live/Dead dye and anti-CD3, and then sorted on a FACS Aria II. The CD1B tetramers were loaded with C32 glucose monomycolate that had been purified from Rhodococcus equi. The method was the immunoSEQ multiplex PCR assay. The table was pulled from immuneACCESS by TCRdb, which kept in-frame rearrangements only. Such tables lose some clones; where checked, under half of the loss comes from unresolved V genes, and the rest has no known cause. The sample table records 88,000 or so clones; approximately 91% of these occur just once. The ten biggest clones cover 1.5% to 2% of the sample. The sequenced sample was CD1b-GMM tetramer-negative cells sorted from PBMCs. Sample cell subset or site, as interpreted from the label and publication: T cells not binding CD1B-GMM tetramer, sorted from same donor. The receptors were sampled from an adult woman with latent tuberculosis.

This clone was recorded a few times. This chain uses TRBV19 with TRBJ1-2; D gene ambiguous. The CDR3 is 13 amino acids. Trimming shortened V by 5 bases and J by 7 bases, and 14 bases separated the two germline ends. Germline V gene data show CDR1 as LNHDA and CDR2 as SQIVND (reference sequence). CDR3: CASSLGLTFGYTF. The CDR3 coding sequence is TGTGCCAGTAGTCTGGGCCTCACTTTTGGCTACACCTTC. Full variable domain (outside the CDR3, taken from reference TRBV19 and TRBJ1-2): DGGITQSPKYLFRKEGQNVTLSCEQNLNHDAMYWYRQDPGQGLRLIYYSQIVNDFQKGDIAEGYSVSREKKESFPLTVTSAQKNPTAFYLCASSLGLTFGYTFGSGTRLTVV.

This chain uses TRBV9 with TRBJ2-7, with 12 nucleotides matching TRBD1. CDR1 is SGDLS, CDR2 YYNGEE, per germline. V was pared by 3 bases and J by 5 bases, with 21 bases of the junction left unmatched. The CDR3 covers 20 residues. The CDR3 here is CASSGLVGQGASKGDDEQYV. In nucleotides, the CDR3 is TGTGCCAGCAGCGGACTTGTGGGACAGGGGGCGAGTAAGGGAGACGACGAGCAGTACGTC.

The chain combines TRBV4-3 with TRBJ2-2; TRBD2 agrees at 9 bases. The V and J ends lost 2 bases and 5 bases, in that order; junction bases with no gene match: 9. This CDR3 comprises 17 residues. Germline CDR1 and CDR2: LGHNA and YSLEER. The CDR3 nucleotides are TGCGCCAGCAGCCAATCCCTCGCGGGGGGGAAGACCGGGGAGCTGTTTTTT. The encoded protein is CASSQSLAGGKTGELFF.

CDR3 residues: CATSREPQGLSGYTF. The CDR3 bases are TGTGCCACCAGCAGAGAACCACAGGGCCTCAGTGGCTACACCTTC. This chain links TRBV15 with TRBJ1-2; tentatively, D is TRBD1 (6 bases). V was shortened by 0 bases and J by 7 bases, with 15 bases between the two germline ends. The CDR3 sequence is 15 residues long. CDR1 is LNHNV and CDR2 is YYDKDF in the germline V gene (reference sequence). The variable domain in full, completed from reference TRBV15 and TRBJ1-2, reads DAMVIQNPRYQVTQFGKPVTLSCSQTLNHNVMYWYQQKSSQAPKLLFHYYDKDFNNEADTPDNFQSRRPNTSFCFLDIRSPGLGDTAMYLCATSREPQGLSGYTFGSGTRLTVV.

The rearrangement uses TRBV27 and TRBJ2-7; 10 bases line up with TRBD1. V lost 3 bases, J lost 6 bases, and 2 bases stayed unmatched. CDR1 and CDR2 (germline): MNHEY, SMNVEV (reference sequence). The CDR3 length is 13 residues. The CDR3 coding sequence is TGTGCCAGCAGTTTGGGACAGGGGAGCGAGCAGTACTTC. This codes for CASSLGQGSEQYF.

The rearrangement links TRBV5-1 to TRBJ1-1, with TRBD1 as a possible D gene (5 bases). This CDR3 has 15 amino acids. Germline CDR1 SGHRS, CDR2 YFSETQ. The V and J ends lost 0 bases and 0 bases respectively, with 9 bases between them. CDR3 DNA: TGCGCCAGCAGCTTGGTTACAGGCGTGAACACTGAAGCTTTCTTT. It encodes CASSLVTGVNTEAFF.

The gene calls are TRBV7-2 and TRBJ1-1; D call uncertain. Trimming cost V 5 bases and J 0 bases, with 7 bases left between them. Germline V gene lookup returns CDR1 SGHTA and CDR2 FQGNSA. The CDR3 length is 13 residues. In DNA, the CDR3 is TGTGCCAGCAGCGAGCACTTGAACACTGAAGCTTTCTTT. As protein: CASSEHLNTEAFF.

The CDR3 DNA is TGTGCCAGCAGCTTACCGACAGGGTATGGCTACACCTTC. It specifies CASSLPTGYGYTF. This chain joins TRBV5-4 and TRBJ1-2, with TRBD1 identical over 7 bases. The CDR3 extends over 13 amino acids. CDR1 and CDR2 (germline): SGHNT, YYREEE (reference sequence). With 2 bases clipped from V and 5 bases from J, the junction kept 3 bases outside the gene matches.

The CDR3 bases are TGTGCCAGCAGCTTCCCGGGACAATCTGGAAACACCATATATTTT. Protein product: CASSFPGQSGNTIYF. The rearrangement links TRBV7-9 to TRBJ1-3; D is perhaps TRBD1 (6 bases). The CDR3 is 15 residues long. Per the germline V gene, CDR1 is SEHNR and CDR2 is FQNEAQ (reference sequence). With 3 bases removed from V and 1 base from J, the gap between germline ends came to 10 bases.

The chain couples TRBV10-3 to TRBJ2-1; TRBD2 matches at 9 bases. V was pared by 0 bases and J by 10 bases, with 4 bases of the junction left unmatched. The CDR3 has 14 amino acids. The germline gives CDR1 ENHRY, CDR2 SYGVKD. The CDR3 nucleotides are TGTGCCATCAGTGAGTCGACGAGCGGGGGGGAGCAGTTCTTC. It specifies CAISESTSGGEQFF.

CDR3 coding DNA: TGTGCCAGTAGTATCTCTAGCGCAACCTACGAGCAGTACTTC. Encoded protein: CASSISSATYEQYF. The V and J genes are TRBV19 and TRBJ2-7; the D gene is possibly TRBD2 (6 bases). V dropped 3 bases and J dropped 2 bases, with 11 bases sitting between them. The germline gives CDR1 LNHDA, CDR2 SQIVND (reference sequence). This CDR3 has 14 amino acids.

In its sample, this clone was seen a few times. J is TRBJ1-2 and V is TRBV19, with a weak D call TRBD1 (5 bases). This CDR3 contains 13 residues. CDR1 and CDR2 from the germline V gene are LNHDA and SQIVND (reference sequence). The V and J ends lost 3 bases and 9 bases respectively, with 14 bases between them. CDR3 sequence (DNA): TGTGCCAGTAGTATTGGGGGGAGGCAGAGCTACACCTTC. Protein: CASSIGGRQSYTF.

The genes are TRBV18 and TRBJ2-7; TRBD2 might be the D (5 bases). V was cut by 0 bases and J by 0 bases, with 6 bases left in between. Germline V gives CDR1 KGHSH, CDR2 LQKENI. CDR3 size: 14 residues. DNA of the CDR3: TGTGCCAGCTCACCACCACTAGGCTCCTACGAGCAGTACTTC. Translated, it gives CASSPPLGSYEQYF.

The chain employs TRBV27 and TRBJ2-7, with 10 bases identical to TRBD2. The CDR3 is 15 amino acids. The J segment lost 6 bases and the V segment lost 5 bases, leaving 10 bases of the junction unmatched. Germline values: CDR1 MNHEY, CDR2 SMNVEV (reference sequence). This CDR3 reads CASSPVAGGPGEQYV. CDR3 sequence (DNA): TGTGCCAGCAGTCCCGTAGCGGGGGGACCCGGCGAGCAGTACGTC.

This clone was recorded a few times. The chain couples TRBV6-6 to TRBJ1-1; D gene uncertain. CDR3 length: 12 residues. V shed 7 bases and J shed 11 bases, with 17 bases lying between them. Per germline, CDR1 MNHNY and CDR2 SVGAGI (reference sequence). CDR3 in DNA: TGTGCCAGCACTATTGATCCTGCTAGGGCTTTCTTT. This codes for CASTIDPARAFF.

This CDR3 is CASSQDLTGLGYGYTF. CDR3 sequence (DNA): TGCGCCAGCAGCCAAGATCTCACAGGGCTGGGCTATGGCTACACCTTC. The rearrangement uses TRBV4-3 and TRBJ1-2, with TRBD1 as a possible D gene (6 bases). Germline V gene data show CDR1 as LGHNA and CDR2 as YSLEER. V was shortened by 0 bases and J by 4 bases, with 15 bases between the two germline ends. CDR3 size: 16 residues.

V and J are TRBV5-8 and TRBJ2-1, with 7 positions matching TRBD2. The CDR3 has 14 residues. With 4 bases clipped from V and 5 bases from J, the junction kept 6 bases outside the gene matches. Germline assignment: CDR1 SGHTS and CDR2 YDEGEE. Written as DNA, the CDR3 is TGTGCCAGCAGCGGCGGGACTACGAACAATGAGCAGTTCTTC. It is translated as CASSGGTTNNEQFF.

The chain combines TRBV9 with TRBJ1-3; TRBD1 matches 11 bases. This CDR3 has 20 residues. Germline V gene sequence: CDR1 SGDLS, CDR2 YYNGEE. The J segment lost 3 bases and the V segment lost 3 bases, leaving 17 bases of the junction unmatched. DNA of the CDR3: TGTGCCAGCAGCGGGACATTGATGGACAGGGGGCGCCGGGGTGGAAACACCATATATTTT. It encodes CASSGTLMDRGRRGGNTIYF.

This chain links TRBV9 with TRBJ2-1, with a weak D call TRBD1 (5 bases). Germline values: CDR1 SGDLS, CDR2 YYNGEE. The CDR3 has 14 residues. V lost 0 bases, J lost 3 bases, and 7 bases lay in between. The CDR3 region has the DNA TGTGCCAGCAGCGTAGGCGACAGCTACAATGAGCAGTTCTTC. This codes for CASSVGDSYNEQFF.

This sequence joins TRBV6-4 and TRBJ2-3, with 7 bases identical to TRBD1. The trim removed 0 bases at V and 2 bases at J, leaving 5 bases unmatched. Germline loops: CDR1 MRHNA, CDR2 SNTAGT. This CDR3 is 16 amino acids long. CDR3 sequence reads: CASSDSHTGVTDTQYF. Written as DNA, the CDR3 is TGTGCCAGCAGTGACTCCCATACAGGGGTCACAGATACGCAGTATTTT.

The chain joins TRBV11-2 to TRBJ2-1; tentative D call: TRBD2 (5 bases). This CDR3 has 17 residues. The V gene lost 1 base and the J gene lost 1 base, with 14 bases spanning the gap. From germline, CDR1 is SGHAT and CDR2 FQNNGV. CDR3 sequence: CASSLAGGAASYNEQFF. The CDR3 nucleotides read TGTGCCAGCAGCTTAGCCGGTGGAGCGGCTTCCTACAATGAGCAGTTCTTC. The full variable domain, its missing parts supplied by reference TRBV11-2 and TRBJ2-1, is EAGVAQSPRYKIIEKRQSVAFWCNPISGHATLYWYQQILGQGPKLLIQFQNNGVVDDSQLPKDRFSAERLKGVDSTLKIQPAKLEDSAVYLCASSLAGGAASYNEQFFGPGTRLTVL.

The rearrangement links TRBV7-2 to TRBJ2-3; unclear D gene. V lost 6 bases and J lost 0, with 4 bases in between. Germline V lookup: CDR1 SGHTA, CDR2 FQGNSA. The CDR3 sequence is 12 residues long. The CDR3 DNA reads as TGTGCCAGCAGAACTAGCACAGATACGCAGTATTTT. Translated: CASRTSTDTQYF.

The chain combines TRBV5-4 with TRBJ1-6, with D maybe TRBD1 (5 bases). V was trimmed by 3 bases and J by 13 bases, leaving 14 bases between them. The CDR3 is 13 amino acids. Germline V gene sequence: CDR1 SGHNT, CDR2 YYREEE (reference sequence). The DNA of the CDR3 is TGTGCCAGCAGCTCTAGCCGGGGGGGGCCCCTCCACTTT. Translated: CASSSSRGGPLHF.

The chain couples TRBV9 to TRBJ2-1; 8 bases are shared with TRBD1. There are 15 residues in the CDR3. The germline CDR1 and CDR2 sequences are SGDLS and YYNGEE. Trimming removed 0 bases from V and 8 bases from J; junction bases left unmatched: 7. CDR3 sequence (DNA): TGTGCCAGCAGCGTAGGGGCAGGGGGCTCGGATGAGCAGTTCTTC. Translation: CASSVGAGGSDEQFF.

V usage is TRBV7-8 and J usage is TRBJ2-5; D is possibly TRBD2 (6 bases). Deletions cut 3 bases from V and 4 bases from J, with 15 bases between. This CDR3 has 15 amino acids. Germline V gene lookup returns CDR1 SGHVS and CDR2 FQNEAQ. The DNA for the CDR3 is TGTGCCAGCAGCTTGGAGGGAAAGGGGACAGAGACCCAGTACTTC. Its translation is CASSLEGKGTETQYF.

The rearrangement uses TRBV7-2 and TRBJ2-3; 8 positions agree with TRBD2. The CDR3 covers 19 residues. V lost 3 bases, J lost 0 bases, and 14 bases stayed unmatched. Per the germline V gene, CDR1 is SGHTA and CDR2 is FQGNSA. CDR3: CASSLVVIAGSTSTDTQYF. DNA for the CDR3: TGTGCCAGCAGCTTGGTGGTTATAGCGGGGTCTACTAGCACAGATACGCAGTATTTT.